This T cell receptor beta chain was profiled in a study of blood T cell repertoires in COVID-19. Per the germline V gene, CDR1 is SGHRS and CDR2 is YFSETQ. This CDR3 has 16 amino acids. The V gene end was trimmed by 4 bases and the J gene end by 5 bases; junction bases not matched to a gene: 12. Under the authors' procedure: Reference gene primer amplification in the assay estimated nucleated cell counts. The assay was immunoSEQ multiplex PCR, and TCRdb's table has in-frame clones only and misses some. V, J and clone size were drawn from that table, and D and trimming were deduced from the DNA. The sample holds roughly 350,000 clones, roughly 90% seen once.

Sequencing was done on a sample of PBMCs or T cells enriched from blood (not recorded which). J is TRBJ2-1 and V is TRBV5-1; 7 nucleotides match TRBD2. The source of this sequence is a woman aged 25 to 39 who had recovered from COVID-19. CDR3 DNA: TGCGCCAGCAGCCCCGGTTGGTCTAGCGGTAACAATGAGCAGTTCTTC. Translation gives CASSPGWSSGNNEQFF.